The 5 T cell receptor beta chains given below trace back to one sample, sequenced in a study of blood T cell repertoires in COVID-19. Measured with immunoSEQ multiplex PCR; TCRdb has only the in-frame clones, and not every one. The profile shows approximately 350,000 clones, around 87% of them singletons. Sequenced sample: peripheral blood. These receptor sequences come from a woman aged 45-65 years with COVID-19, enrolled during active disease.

The CDR3, as DNA: TGTGCCAGTAGTATAGATGCAGGGGGCGGGCGGACTGAAGCTTTCTTT. Protein: CASSIDAGGGRTEAFF. The rearrangement uses TRBV19 and TRBJ1-1; 8 nucleotides agree with TRBD1. V dropped 0 bases and J dropped 5; count of bases not matched to a gene: 8. The germline V gene encodes CDR1 LNHDA and CDR2 SQIVND (reference sequence). The CDR3 spans 16 residues.

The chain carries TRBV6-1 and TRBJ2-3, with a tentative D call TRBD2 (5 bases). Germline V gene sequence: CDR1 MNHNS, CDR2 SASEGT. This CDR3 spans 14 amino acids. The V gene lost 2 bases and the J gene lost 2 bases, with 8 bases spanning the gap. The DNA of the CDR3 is TGTGCCAGCAGTGAAATCGGACTCACAGATACGCAGTATTTT. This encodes CASSEIGLTDTQYF.

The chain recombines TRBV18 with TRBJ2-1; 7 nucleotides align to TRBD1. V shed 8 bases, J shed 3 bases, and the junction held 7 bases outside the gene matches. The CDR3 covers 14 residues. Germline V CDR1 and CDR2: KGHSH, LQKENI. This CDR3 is CASTRDSFYNEQFF. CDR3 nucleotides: TGTGCCAGCACCCGGGACAGCTTCTACAATGAGCAGTTCTTC.

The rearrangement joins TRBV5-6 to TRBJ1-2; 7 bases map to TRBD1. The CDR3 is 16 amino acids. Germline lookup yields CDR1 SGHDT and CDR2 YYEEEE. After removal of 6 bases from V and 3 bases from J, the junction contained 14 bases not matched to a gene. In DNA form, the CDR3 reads TGTGCCAGCACCGCAGGGGGGCGCAGTCGGGACTATGGCTACACCTTC. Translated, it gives CASTAGGRSRDYGYTF.

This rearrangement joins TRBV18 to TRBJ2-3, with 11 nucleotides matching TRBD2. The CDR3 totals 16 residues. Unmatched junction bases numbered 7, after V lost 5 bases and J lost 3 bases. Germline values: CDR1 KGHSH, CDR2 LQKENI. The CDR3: CASSALAGVGTDTQYF. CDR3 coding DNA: TGTGCCAGCTCAGCACTAGCGGGAGTGGGAACAGATACGCAGTATTTT.